Below, 26 T cell receptor beta chains from the same sample are listed, as sequenced in a study of cytomegalovirus exposure and HLA in healthy donors. Method: immunoSEQ multiplex PCR; TCRdb's copy keeps in-frame clones and lacks some. The profile shows about 170,000 clones, 86% of them singletons. Sequencing was performed on PBMCs. All receptors come from a man aged 18 to 30 in good health and CMV-seropositive.

The chain recombines TRBV7-9 with TRBJ2-1; D might be TRBD2 (5 bases). Trimming pared 1 base from V and 0 bases from J, leaving 10 bases between. Looked up from germline, CDR1 is SEHNR and CDR2 is FQNEAQ (reference sequence). The CDR3 spans 16 residues. The CDR3 DNA reads as TGTGCCAGCAGCTTAGGTTCTAGCTACTCCTACAATGAGCAGTTCTTC. As protein: CASSLGSSYSYNEQFF.

The chain carries TRBV18 and TRBJ2-3; TRBD1 matches at 9 bases. This CDR3 region has 15 residues. The V gene end was trimmed by 2 bases and the J gene end by 0 bases; junction bases not matched to a gene: 0. The germline V gene has CDR1 KGHSH and CDR2 LQKENI. The CDR3 protein is CASSPGTGSTDTQYF. The DNA for the CDR3 is TGTGCCAGCTCACCAGGGACAGGGAGCACAGATACGCAGTATTTT.

This rearrangement joins TRBV27 to TRBJ2-2, with 7 bases lining up with TRBD2. This CDR3 spans 15 amino acids. J gave up 5 bases and V 2 bases, and 5 bases lay outside the gene matches. Looked up from germline, CDR1 is MNHEY and CDR2 is SMNVEV (reference sequence). The CDR3 sequence is CASSLGGSRTGELFF. CDR3 nucleotides: TGTGCCAGCAGTTTAGGCGGGAGTAGGACCGGGGAGCTGTTTTTT.

This clone occurred once. The rearrangement joins TRBV10-3 to TRBJ2-1; 10 nucleotides agree with TRBD1. Germline V gene sequence: CDR1 ENHRY, CDR2 SYGVKD. CDR3 length equals 18 residues. J was trimmed by 8 bases and V by 2 bases; bases with no gene match: 15. CDR3 nucleotide sequence: TGTGCCATCAGTGAGCCCCTCGTCCTGGGACAGGGGTCCCATGAGCAGTTCTTC. Amino acids: CAISEPLVLGQGSHEQFF.

This clone was observed once. The CDR3 bases are TGTGCCAGCAGTTTATTGAGTTGGTTTAGCAATCAGCCCCAGCATTTT. This gives the protein CASSLLSWFSNQPQHF. The V call is TRBV28, the J call TRBJ1-5; D is unresolved. The germline V gene has CDR1 MDHEN and CDR2 SYDVKM. The CDR3 covers 16 residues. Trimming shortened V by 1 base and J by 0 bases, and 10 bases separated the two germline ends.

The genes are TRBV18 and TRBJ2-6; 7 bases align to TRBD1. Germline trimming cut 3 bases from V and 0 bases from J; bases unmatched to any gene: 11. CDR3 length equals 19 residues. Germline V gene lookup returns CDR1 KGHSH and CDR2 LQKENI. CDR3 coding DNA: TGTGCCAGCTCACCTACAAGACAGGGTGCCCTCTCTGGGGCCAACGTCCTGACTTTC. It translates to CASSPTRQGALSGANVLTF.

This chain links TRBV7-9 with TRBJ2-5; 8 bases fit TRBD2. Unmatched junction bases numbered 5, after V lost 5 bases and J lost 0 bases. Looked up from germline, CDR1 is SEHNR and CDR2 is FQNEAQ (reference sequence). The CDR3 is 15 amino acids. As DNA, the CDR3 is TGTGCCAGCAGCCGGACTAGCCCGTACCAAGAGACCCAGTACTTC. This translates into CASSRTSPYQETQYF.

The chain joins TRBV11-2 to TRBJ1-3; the match to TRBD1 covers 9 bases. J gave up 7 bases and V 5 bases, and 6 bases lay outside the gene matches. CDR1 is SGHAT, CDR2 FQNNGV, per germline. The CDR3 is 14 amino acids. CDR3 region: CASSHRGQGNTIYF. In DNA, the CDR3 is TGTGCCAGCAGCCACCGCGGACAGGGGAACACCATATATTTT.

This sequence joins TRBV4-1 and TRBJ1-1; TRBD1 matches 9 bases. From germline, CDR1 is MGHRA and CDR2 YSYEKL. V shed 1 base, J shed 4 bases, and the junction held 7 bases outside the gene matches. The CDR3 contains 16 residues. The CDR3 region has the DNA TGCGCCAGCAGCCAAGCACAGGGGGCCTGGTTCACTGAAGCTTTCTTT. Amino acid sequence: CASSQAQGAWFTEAFF.

The rearrangement uses TRBV2 and TRBJ2-6, with D maybe TRBD1 (6 bases). V lost 4 bases and J lost 1, with 11 bases in between. CDR3 size: 16 residues. CDR1 is SNHLY, CDR2 FYNNEI, per germline. The CDR3 loop is CASSATGISGANVLTF. CDR3 sequence (DNA): TGTGCCAGCAGTGCGACAGGAATATCTGGGGCCAACGTCCTGACTTTC.

The chain uses TRBV7-6 and TRBJ1-3; D gene uncertain. CDR3 length equals 15 residues. Trimming pared 5 bases from V and 0 bases from J, leaving 11 bases between. The germline gives CDR1 SGHVS, CDR2 FNYEAQ. The CDR3 DNA reads as TGTGCCAGCAGCCTGAGTGGTATCTCTGGAAACACCATATATTTT. It is translated as CASSLSGISGNTIYF.

The gene calls are TRBV7-9 and TRBJ2-1; 7 nucleotides match TRBD2. The CDR3 contains 13 residues. V gave up 4 bases and J gave up 6 bases; unmatched junction bases: 3. Germline assignment: CDR1 SEHNR and CDR2 FQNEAQ (reference sequence). DNA of the CDR3: TGTGCCAGCAGCTACCTAGCGGCCAATGAGCAGTTCTTC. As protein: CASSYLAANEQFF. The full variable domain, in which reference TRBV7-9 and TRBJ2-1 provide the parts outside the CDR3, is DTGVSQNPRHKITKRGQNVTFRCDPISEHNRLYWYRQTLGQGPEFLTYFQNEAQLEKSRLLSDRFSAERPKGSFSTLEIQRTEQGDSAMYLCASSYLAANEQFFGPGTRLTVL.

The rearrangement links TRBV4-3 to TRBJ1-4, with TRBD1 as a possible D gene (5 bases). Trimming shortened V by 0 bases and J by 7 bases, and 12 bases separated the two germline ends. CDR3 length equals 15 residues. From germline, CDR1 is LGHNA and CDR2 YSLEER. CDR3 DNA: TGCGCCAGCAGCCAAGAAGGGGCCCGAGGTGAAAAACTGTTTTTT. It codes for CASSQEGARGEKLFF.

J is TRBJ2-7 and V is TRBV5-4, with 8 bases matching TRBD2. This CDR3 is 17 amino acids long. The V and J ends lost 4 bases and 8 bases, in that order; junction bases with no gene match: 20. Germline V gene sequence: CDR1 SGHNT, CDR2 YYREEE (reference sequence). The CDR3 here is CASSLAGGGGPAGQQYF. The DNA of the CDR3 is TGTGCCAGCAGCCTGGCGGGGGGAGGAGGGCCAGCCGGCCAGCAGTACTTC.

This rearrangement joins TRBV6-1 to TRBJ2-1, with 7 bases matching TRBD2. From germline, CDR1 is MNHNS and CDR2 SASEGT. The CDR3 consists of 16 residues. V lost 4 bases to trimming and J lost 5 bases; unmatched junction nucleotides: 11. The CDR3 reads CASSAREVAVNNEQFF. The DNA for the CDR3 is TGTGCCAGCAGTGCCCGGGAGGTCGCCGTAAACAATGAGCAGTTCTTC.

CDR3 sequence: CASSATLAGGGEVQYF. CDR3 bases: TGCGCCAGCAGCGCGACACTAGCGGGGGGCGGCGAGGTGCAGTATTTT. V is TRBV5-1 and J is TRBJ2-3; 12 bases agree with TRBD2. J lost 11 bases, V lost 4 bases, and 14 bases had no gene match. CDR1 and CDR2 (germline): SGHRS, YFSETQ. CDR3 size: 16 residues.

This clone was recorded once. This sequence joins TRBV28 and TRBJ2-3; D might be TRBD2 (5 bases). The CDR3 spans 16 residues. Germline loops: CDR1 MDHEN, CDR2 SYDVKM. V lost 7 bases and J lost 7, with 24 bases in between. The DNA of the CDR3 is TGTGCCAGCACCAACGGGATGGGTGTGCGCGTAAATACGCAGTATTTT. Protein product: CASTNGMGVRVNTQYF.

DNA for the CDR3: TGTGCCAGTAGTAGAGGACAGTCCTACGAGCAGTACTTC. It translates to CASSRGQSYEQYF. The V call is TRBV19, the J call TRBJ2-7; D possibly corresponds to TRBD1 (6 bases). Germline-derived CDR1 and CDR2 are LNHDA and SQIVND (reference sequence). V lost 4 bases, J lost 1 base, and 8 bases lay in between. This CDR3 has 13 amino acids.

The chain combines TRBV10-3 with TRBJ2-7, with D perhaps matching TRBD2 (5 bases). CDR1 and CDR2 from the germline V gene are ENHRY and SYGVKD. Trimming cost V 5 bases and J 6 bases, with 20 bases left between them. This CDR3 contains 15 residues. The CDR3 sequence is CAISSPGSWVREQYF. The CDR3 DNA is TGTGCCATCAGTTCCCCGGGGAGTTGGGTTCGCGAGCAGTACTTC.

The V and J genes are TRBV25-1 and TRBJ2-1; D possibly corresponds to TRBD2 (6 bases). V was cut by 1 base and J by 10 bases, with 17 bases left in between. The CDR3 length is 15 residues. The germline CDR1 and CDR2 sequences are MGHDK and SYGVNS. The CDR3 sequence: CASSESWRGLGEQFF. CDR3 coding DNA: TGTGCCAGCAGTGAATCTTGGCGGGGCCTAGGCGAGCAGTTCTTC. Complete variable domain (other parts from reference TRBV25-1 and TRBJ2-1): EADIYQTPRYLVIGTGKKITLECSQTMGHDKMYWYQQDPGMELHLIHYSYGVNSTEKGDLSSESTVSRIRTEHFPLTLESARPSHTSQYLCASSESWRGLGEQFFGPGTRLTVL.

V gene TRBV18 combines with J gene TRBJ1-5; TRBD1 matches 7 bases. CDR1 KGHSH and CDR2 LQKENI come from the germline V gene. This CDR3 region has 13 residues. With V trimmed by 6 bases and J by 7 bases, 6 bases remained unmatched. CDR3: CASSQTGEQPQHF. CDR3 DNA sequence: TGTGCCAGCTCCCAAACAGGGGAACAGCCCCAGCATTTT.

This chain links TRBV27 with TRBJ2-5; 7 bases match TRBD2. The V and J ends lost 4 bases and 3 bases, in that order; junction bases with no gene match: 8. The V gene's germline CDR1 is MNHEY and CDR2 SMNVEV (reference sequence). This CDR3 has 15 amino acids. The CDR3 region has the DNA TGTGCCAGCAGTTCCCAAGGGGCGGGGGAAGAGACCCAGTACTTC. This codes for CASSSQGAGEETQYF.

This clone is a singleton in its sample. The rearrangement joins TRBV4-1 to TRBJ1-1, with D maybe TRBD1 (5 bases). Per the germline V gene, CDR1 is MGHRA and CDR2 is YSYEKL. V shed 5 bases and J shed 3 bases, with 7 bases lying between them. The CDR3 totals 12 residues. The CDR3 here is CASSSRDTEAFF. CDR3 nucleotides: TGCGCCAGCAGCTCCAGGGACACTGAAGCTTTCTTT.

The gene calls are TRBV6-4 and TRBJ2-1, with 8 nucleotides matching TRBD2. This CDR3 has 16 amino acids. The V segment lost 6 bases and the J segment 4 bases; nucleotides outside the gene matches: 11. Germline CDR1 and CDR2: MRHNA and SNTAGT. The DNA of the CDR3 is TGTGCCAGCAGCCCCGGGGGGGGAGCGGTTTACAATGAGCAGTTCTTC. It translates to CASSPGGGAVYNEQFF.

CDR3 sequence (DNA): TGTGCCAGCAGCGCTAGCGGGGGGGGCACAGATACGCAGTATTTT. Translating it yields CASSASGGGTDTQYF. The chain joins TRBV9 to TRBJ2-3, with 12 nucleotides matching TRBD2. V trimming: 3 bases; J trimming: 1 base; junction bases outside the gene matches: 0. Germline V CDR1 and CDR2: SGDLS, YYNGEE. CDR3 length: 15 amino acids. Complete variable domain (other parts from reference TRBV9 and TRBJ2-3): DSGVTQTPKHLITATGQRVTLRCSPRSGDLSVYWYQQSLDQGLQFLIQYYNGEERAKGNILERFSAQQFPDLHSELNLSSLELGDSALYFCASSASGGGTDTQYFGPGTRLTVL.

V and J are TRBV9 and TRBJ1-5; the D gene is possibly TRBD1 (6 bases). The length of the CDR3 is 17 residues. V lost 7 bases and J lost 5, with 25 bases in between. CDR1 and CDR2 (germline): SGDLS, YYNGEE. The CDR3 DNA reads TGTGCCAGCCCCGGGGCAGGGGTTAAGCTACGACATCAGCCCCAGCATTTT. Translation gives CASPGAGVKLRHQPQHF. Based on the CDR3 plus reference TRBV9 and TRBJ1-5, the full variable domain is DSGVTQTPKHLITATGQRVTLRCSPRSGDLSVYWYQQSLDQGLQFLIQYYNGEERAKGNILERFSAQQFPDLHSELNLSSLELGDSALYFCASPGAGVKLRHQPQHFGDGTRLSIL.